The 11 T cell receptor beta chains below all came from one sample that was sequenced in a study of T cells in Graves' hyperthyroidism and ophthalmopathy. RNA transcripts gave rise to amplified TCR beta CDR3 regions. Initially, a first-round RT-PCR of the TCR CDR3 employed the HTBI primer set. TCRdb passed the multiplex PCR reads through MiXCR, listing each CDR3 protein once. The sample includes more than 550,000 distinct CDR3 sequences, around a sixth of them seen just once. The sequenced material came from blood. The receptors were sampled from a middle-aged man with Graves' hyperthyroidism.

Regarding this clonotype: This clone may be a read error of a much larger clone one base away. It is likely a read error, because the conserved phenylalanine at the end of the CDR3 is missing. The rearrangement joins TRBV7-8 to TRBJ1-4, with D unclear. This CDR3 comprises 15 residues. Germline V gives CDR1 SGHVS, CDR2 FQNEAQ. V was clipped by 5 bases and J by 4 bases, with 14 bases between them. In DNA, the CDR3 is TGTGCCAGCAGCCCAAGGCGAGCCGGTAATGAAAAACTGTTTTCT. This encodes CASSPRRAGNEKLFS.

This clonotype occurred many times. The chain is built from TRBV12-3 or TRBV12-4 and TRBJ2-3, with TRBD1 as a possible D gene (5 bases). There are 16 residues in the CDR3. The V gene lost 5 bases and the J gene lost 1 base, with 16 bases spanning the gap. The CDR3 DNA reads as TGTGCCAGCAGTAACCTTTACTCACAGGGCACAGATACGCAGTATTTT. Encoded protein: CASSNLYSQGTDTQYF.

This chain links TRBV18 with TRBJ2-5, with 8 bases that match TRBD1. CDR3 length equals 13 residues. Looked up from germline, CDR1 is KGHSH and CDR2 is LQKENI. With 3 bases clipped from V and 5 bases from J, the junction kept 2 bases outside the gene matches. The CDR3 coding sequence is TGTGCCAGCTCACCGGGACAGGCGGAGACCCAGTACTTC. Protein sequence: CASSPGQAETQYF.

The table lists this clonotype with many counts. CDR3 in DNA: TGTGCCAGCAGTACTCTAGCGGGGGGGTCTTCTCAAGAGACCCAGTACTTC. Its translation: CASSTLAGGSSQETQYF. The chain combines TRBV6-5 with TRBJ2-5; TRBD2 aligns across 12 bases. CDR1 is MNHEY, CDR2 SVGAGI, per germline. This CDR3 spans 17 amino acids. With V trimmed by 5 bases and J by 2 bases, 9 bases remained unmatched.

The chain couples TRBV5-1 to TRBJ2-1; D may be TRBD1 (5 bases). Germline-derived CDR1 and CDR2 are SGHRS and YFSETQ. The CDR3 extends over 15 amino acids. The V end was cut by 4 bases, the J end by 0 bases, with 11 bases between. The CDR3 DNA reads as TGCGCCAGCAGCCCTAGTACAGGCTCCTACAATGAGCAGTTCTTC. Its translation: CASSPSTGSYNEQFF.

The sample holds a few counts of this clonotype. V is TRBV9 and J is TRBJ1-2; 7 bases line up with TRBD1. CDR3 length: 14 residues. The V and J ends lost 5 bases and 4 bases, in that order; junction bases with no gene match: 8. The germline V gene has CDR1 SGDLS and CDR2 YYNGEE. CDR3 sequence reads: CASRGTESRYGYTF. In DNA form, the CDR3 reads TGTGCCAGCAGAGGGACAGAATCCCGCTATGGCTACACCTTC.

This clonotype has a count of ten or more. Its ends do not fully match the called genes, so a read error is possible. The V call is TRBV5-1, the J call TRBJ1-2; D ambiguous. Germline CDR1 and CDR2: SGHRS and YFSETQ. This CDR3 has 13 residues. CDR3 amino acids: CASSLGPNYGYTF. In nucleotides, the CDR3 is TGTGCCAGCAGTTTAGGGCCTAACTATGGCTACACCTTC.

This clonotype was seen ten or more times. V usage is TRBV6-2 or TRBV6-3 and J usage is TRBJ2-5, with TRBD2 as a possible D gene (6 bases). Germline V gives CDR1 MNHEY, CDR2 SVGEGT. Trimming removed 2 bases at V and 5 bases at J, with 12 bases between. This CDR3 has 14 amino acids. The CDR3 reads CASSYAEGGETQYF. The CDR3 DNA is TGTGCCAGCAGTTACGCCGAGGGAGGCGAGACCCAGTACTTC.

The chain is built from TRBV28 and TRBJ2-5; D is possibly TRBD1 (5 bases). There are 14 residues in the CDR3. From germline, CDR1 is MDHEN and CDR2 SYDVKM. V gave up 4 bases and J gave up 5 bases, with 14 bases separating them. The CDR3 loop reads CASSYPLGRETQYF. Written as DNA, the CDR3 is TGTGCCAGCAGTTATCCCCTGGGGCGGGAGACCCAGTACTTC.

This sequence joins TRBV5-1 and TRBJ1-1; D is perhaps TRBD1 (6 bases). The CDR3 contains 18 residues. Germline-derived CDR1 and CDR2 are SGHRS and YFSETQ. The V gene lost 0 bases and the J gene lost 0 bases, with 18 bases spanning the gap. The CDR3 is CASSLALGGLAMNTEAFF. In nucleotides, the CDR3 is TGCGCCAGCAGCTTGGCCTTGGGGGGGCTGGCCATGAACACTGAAGCTTTCTTT.

This clonotype was seen many times. The CDR3 here is CASSFTKGQETQYF. As DNA, the CDR3 is TGTGCCAGCAGTTTTACCAAGGGCCAAGAGACCCAGTACTTC. The rearrangement uses TRBV28 and TRBJ2-5; D is unclear. This CDR3 spans 14 amino acids. Germline V gene lookup returns CDR1 MDHEN and CDR2 SYDVKM. V gave up 3 bases and J gave up 1 base, with 9 bases separating them.